Below, 3 T cell receptor beta chains from the same sample are listed, as sequenced in a study of blood T cells in healthy people across ages. A second PCR of about 7 to 11 cycles used a sample-barcoded 5' primer and a J-beta primer mix. TCRdb reprocessed the 5' RACE reads with MiXCR, giving one entry per CDR3 protein. The table lists 1.8 million or so distinct CDR3 sequences, about two fifths of them singletons, with 20% to 25% in the top ten. The sample was blood. The origin of the receptors is a human donor in good health.

This clonotype was picked up a small number of times. CDR3: CATSDPGTKQGYTF. CDR3 nucleotides: TGTGCCACCAGTGATCCTGGGACTAAACAGGGCTACACCTTC. The V and J genes are TRBV24-1 and TRBJ1-2; possible D gene TRBD1, 5 bases. Germline V gives CDR1 KGHDR, CDR2 SFDVKD. The CDR3 has 14 amino acids. V lost 3 bases, J lost 8 bases, and 15 bases lay in between.

This clonotype showed up just a few times. This chain connects TRBV7-8 to TRBJ2-7; maybe TRBD2 (7 bases). The CDR3 runs 15 residues. Deletions cut 6 bases from V and 3 bases from J, with 18 bases between. Looked up from germline, CDR1 is SGHVS and CDR2 is FQNEAQ. CDR3 residues: CASRPRDTGGYEQYF. CDR3 DNA sequence: TGTGCCAGCAGACCCCGGGACACGGGGGGCTACGAGCAGTACTTC.

This clonotype occurred a few times. V and J are TRBV6-6 and TRBJ2-7, with TRBD1 matching 8 bases. Germline V lookup: CDR1 MNHNY, CDR2 SVGAGI (reference sequence). The CDR3 is 15 amino acids. J gave up 2 bases and V 5 bases, and 8 bases lay outside the gene matches. CDR3 sequence (DNA): TGTGCCAGCAGTCCCCAGGGGGCTTCACCCTACGAGCAGTACTTC. Its translation: CASSPQGASPYEQYF.